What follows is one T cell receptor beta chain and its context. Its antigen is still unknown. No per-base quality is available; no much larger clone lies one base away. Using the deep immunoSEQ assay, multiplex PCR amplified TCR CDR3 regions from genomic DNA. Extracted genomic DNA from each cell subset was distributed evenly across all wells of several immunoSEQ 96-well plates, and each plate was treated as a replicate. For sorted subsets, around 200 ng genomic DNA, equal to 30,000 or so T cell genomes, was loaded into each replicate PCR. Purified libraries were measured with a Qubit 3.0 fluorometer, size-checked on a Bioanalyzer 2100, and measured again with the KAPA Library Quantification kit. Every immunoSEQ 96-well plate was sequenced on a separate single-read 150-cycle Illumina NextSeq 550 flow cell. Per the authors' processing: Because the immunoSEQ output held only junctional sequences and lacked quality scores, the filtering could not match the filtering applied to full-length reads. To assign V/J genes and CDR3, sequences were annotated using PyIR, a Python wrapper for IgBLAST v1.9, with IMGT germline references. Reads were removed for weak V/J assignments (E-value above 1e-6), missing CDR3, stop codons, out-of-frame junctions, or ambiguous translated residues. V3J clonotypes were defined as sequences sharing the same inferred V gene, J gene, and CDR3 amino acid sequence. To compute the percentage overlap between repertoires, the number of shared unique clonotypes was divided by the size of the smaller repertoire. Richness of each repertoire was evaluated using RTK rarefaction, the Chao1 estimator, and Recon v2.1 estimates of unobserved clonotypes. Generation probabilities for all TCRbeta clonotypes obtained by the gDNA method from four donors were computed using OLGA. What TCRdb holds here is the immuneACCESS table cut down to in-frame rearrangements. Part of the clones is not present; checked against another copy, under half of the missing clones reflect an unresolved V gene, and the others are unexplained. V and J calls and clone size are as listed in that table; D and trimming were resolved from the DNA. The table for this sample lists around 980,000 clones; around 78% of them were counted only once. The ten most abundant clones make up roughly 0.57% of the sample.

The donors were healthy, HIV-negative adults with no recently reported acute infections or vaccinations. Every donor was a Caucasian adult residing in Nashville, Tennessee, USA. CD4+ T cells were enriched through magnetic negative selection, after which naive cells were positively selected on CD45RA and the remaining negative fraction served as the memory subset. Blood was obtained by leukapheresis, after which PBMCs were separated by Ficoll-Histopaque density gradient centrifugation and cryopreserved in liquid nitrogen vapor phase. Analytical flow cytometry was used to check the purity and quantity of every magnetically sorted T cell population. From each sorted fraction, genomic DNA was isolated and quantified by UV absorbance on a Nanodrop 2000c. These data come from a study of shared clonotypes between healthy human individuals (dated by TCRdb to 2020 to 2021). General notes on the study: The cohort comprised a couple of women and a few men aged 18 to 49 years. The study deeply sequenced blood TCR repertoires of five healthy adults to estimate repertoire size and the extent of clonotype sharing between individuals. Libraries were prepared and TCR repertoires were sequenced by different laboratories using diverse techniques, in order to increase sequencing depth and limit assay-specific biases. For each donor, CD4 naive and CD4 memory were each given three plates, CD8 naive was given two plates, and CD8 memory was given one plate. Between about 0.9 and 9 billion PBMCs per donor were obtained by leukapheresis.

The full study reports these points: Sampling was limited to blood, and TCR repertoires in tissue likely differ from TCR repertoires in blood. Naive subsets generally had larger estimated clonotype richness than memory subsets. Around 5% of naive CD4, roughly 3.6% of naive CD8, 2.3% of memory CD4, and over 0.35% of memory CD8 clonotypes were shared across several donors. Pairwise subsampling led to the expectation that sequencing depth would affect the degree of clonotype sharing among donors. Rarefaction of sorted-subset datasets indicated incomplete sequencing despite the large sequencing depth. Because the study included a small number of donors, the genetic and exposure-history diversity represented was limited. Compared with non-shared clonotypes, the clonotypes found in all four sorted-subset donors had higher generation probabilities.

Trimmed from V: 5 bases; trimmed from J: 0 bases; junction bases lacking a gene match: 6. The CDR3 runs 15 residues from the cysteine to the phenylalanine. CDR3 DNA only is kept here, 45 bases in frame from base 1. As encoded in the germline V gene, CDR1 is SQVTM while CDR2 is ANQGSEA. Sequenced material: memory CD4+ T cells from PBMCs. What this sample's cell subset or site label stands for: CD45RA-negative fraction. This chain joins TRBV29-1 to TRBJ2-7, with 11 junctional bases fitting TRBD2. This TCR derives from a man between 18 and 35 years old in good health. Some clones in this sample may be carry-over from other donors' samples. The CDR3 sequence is CSVLLTSGSSYEQYF. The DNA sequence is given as TGCAGCGTTTTACTAACTAGCGGGAGCTCCTACGAGCAGTACTTC.